The 23 T cell receptor beta chains below were found in one sample sequenced in a study of radiotherapy plus CTLA-4 blockade in lung cancer. Assay: immunoSEQ multiplex PCR; the TCRdb copy retains only in-frame clones and omits some. The profile shows about 53,000 clones, approximately 84% of them singletons. The source material was peripheral blood, sampled from a patient treated with radiotherapy plus ipilimumab. All receptors come from a human donor with non-small cell lung cancer whose response to radiotherapy plus ipilimumab could not be evaluated.

The rearrangement links TRBV28 to TRBJ1-4; D perhaps matches TRBD1 (6 bases). This CDR3 has 17 residues. With 3 bases removed from V and 7 bases from J, the gap between germline ends came to 21 bases. Germline loops: CDR1 MDHEN, CDR2 SYDVKM. This CDR3 is CASSFLLQGTSGEKLFF. In nucleotides, the CDR3 is TGTGCCAGCAGTTTCCTATTACAGGGAACCTCTGGTGAAAAACTGTTTTTT.

This clone showed up just once. The chain is built from TRBV7-9 and TRBJ2-1, with 14 bases lining up with TRBD2. CDR1 SEHNR and CDR2 FQNEAQ come from the germline V gene (reference sequence). The CDR3 runs to 15 residues. V was clipped by 5 bases and J by 7 bases; unmatched bases: 4. DNA for the CDR3: TGTGCCAGCAGCCCGACTAGCGGGAGGGCTAATGAGCAGTTCTTC. This codes for CASSPTSGRANEQFF.

The chain carries TRBV6-5 and TRBJ1-2, with D unclear. Trimming cost V 6 bases and J 4 bases, with 15 bases left between them. The germline CDR1 and CDR2 sequences are MNHEY and SVGAGI. The CDR3 runs 14 residues. The CDR3 sequence: CASSPSRGIYGYTF. The CDR3 DNA follows: TGTGCCAGCAGCCCCTCGCGGGGTATCTATGGCTACACCTTC.

The V call is TRBV7-2, the J call TRBJ2-1, with 10 bases matching TRBD2. This CDR3 has 14 residues. Germline assignment: CDR1 SGHTA and CDR2 FQGNSA. Trimming at V came to 5 bases and at J to 8 bases, leaving 6 bases not matched to a gene. The CDR3 spells CASSPGLAFDEQFF. The CDR3, as DNA: TGTGCCAGCAGCCCGGGACTAGCGTTCGATGAGCAGTTCTTC.

The rearrangement links TRBV7-3 to TRBJ2-1; D might be TRBD1 (5 bases). Germline V gene lookup returns CDR1 SGHTA and CDR2 FQGTGA. Trimming cost V 6 bases and J 4 bases, with 16 bases left between them. The CDR3 has 15 residues. For the CDR3, the DNA is TGTGCCAGCAGTTTGGGGCTCTCAGAATACAATGAGCAGTTCTTC. It codes for CASSLGLSEYNEQFF.

The chain carries TRBV15 and TRBJ1-2; D unresolved. This CDR3 region has 15 residues. The germline gives CDR1 LNHNV, CDR2 YYDKDF (reference sequence). V was shortened by 1 base and J by 5 bases, with 14 bases between the two germline ends. CDR3 amino acids: CATSRAGRALYGYTF. CDR3 DNA sequence: TGTGCCACCAGCAGAGCGGGAAGGGCACTATATGGCTACACCTTC.

The rearrangement joins TRBV27 to TRBJ2-7, with TRBD1 as a possible D gene (6 bases). Germline CDR1 is MNHEY and CDR2 is SMNVEV (reference sequence). Trimming took 4 bases from V and 1 from J, leaving 11 bases between them. This CDR3 is 14 amino acids long. CDR3 DNA sequence: TGTGCCAGCAGTTCGGAACAGGGATCCTACGAGCAGTACTTC. Translation gives CASSSEQGSYEQYF.

The gene calls are TRBV4-3 and TRBJ2-5, with 7 bases that match TRBD2. Germline CDR1 LGHNA, CDR2 YSLEER. J was trimmed by 2 bases and V by 0 bases; bases with no gene match: 9. The CDR3 has 17 amino acids. The CDR3 DNA is TGCGCCAGCAGCCAAGATCGGGCGGGAGACGGGCAAGAGACCCAGTACTTC. Amino acids: CASSQDRAGDGQETQYF.

The chain uses TRBV28 and TRBJ1-2; a weak D match, TRBD1 (5 bases). Germline values: CDR1 MDHEN, CDR2 SYDVKM. This CDR3 has 14 amino acids. The V end was cut by 2 bases, the J end by 3 bases, with 10 bases between. Written as DNA, the CDR3 is TGTGCCAGCAGTTTAGGGGGGTTGGACTATGGCTACACCTTC. Residues: CASSLGGLDYGYTF.

J is TRBJ1-5 and V is TRBV7-9, with a weak D call TRBD1 (6 bases). This CDR3 contains 14 residues. Trimming left V 5 bases short and J 6 bases short, with 14 bases between. The germline V gene encodes CDR1 SEHNR and CDR2 FQNEAQ (reference sequence). CDR3 in amino acids: CASSQNREPQPQHF. The CDR3 DNA is TGTGCCAGCAGCCAAAACAGGGAACCTCAGCCCCAGCATTTT.

This rearrangement joins TRBV28 to TRBJ2-7, with D possibly TRBD2 on 6 matching bases. V was clipped by 10 bases and J by 1 base, with 23 bases between them. Germline V gene sequence: CDR1 MDHEN, CDR2 SYDVKM. CDR3 length: 16 residues. CDR3 bases: TGTGCCACCCTACCCGGCGGGGCAGGGAAGTCCTACGAGCAGTACTTC. Protein: CATLPGGAGKSYEQYF. The whole variable domain, filled in from reference TRBV28 and TRBJ2-7, reads DVKVTQSSRYLVKRTGEKVFLECVQDMDHENMFWYRQDPGLGLRLIYFSYDVKMKEKGDIPEGYSVSREKKERFSLILESASTNQTSMYLCATLPGGAGKSYEQYFGPGTRLTVT.

The chain uses TRBV4-1 and TRBJ2-7; the D gene is possibly TRBD2 (5 bases). Germline V CDR1 and CDR2: MGHRA, YSYEKL. Trimming stripped 0 bases from V and 7 bases from J, with 16 bases between. This CDR3 contains 15 residues. As DNA, the CDR3 is TGCGCCAGCAGCCAAGAAGCATGGGCGGGCTGGGAGCAGTACTTC. Its translation: CASSQEAWAGWEQYF.

The V and J genes are TRBV23-1 and TRBJ2-5, with D perhaps matching TRBD1 (5 bases). TRBV23-1 is treated as an ORF (open reading frame) with a function not yet certain. The CDR3 runs to 14 residues. V dropped 7 bases and J dropped 7 bases, with 19 bases sitting between them. CDR3 sequence: CASTIMEGALTQYF. The CDR3 nucleotides are TGCGCCAGCACCATTATGGAAGGGGCCTTGACCCAGTACTTC.

This chain links TRBV28 with TRBJ2-5, with no clear D. The end of the DNA aligns better with TRBJ2-7, so the J call may be wrong. The CDR3 totals 12 residues. CDR1 is MDHEN, CDR2 SYDVKM, per germline. CDR3 sequence: CASSSSASEQYF. Written as DNA, the CDR3 is TGTGCCAGCAGTTCCAGCGCCTCCGAGCAGTACTTC.

The chain couples TRBV30 to TRBJ2-3, with a tentative D call TRBD2 (6 bases). CDR1 is GTSNPN, CDR2 SVGIG, per germline (reference sequence). The V end lost 5 bases, the J end lost 0 bases, and 9 bases lay between the germline ends. This CDR3 comprises 13 residues. CDR3 loop: CAWLDYSTDTQYF. In DNA, the CDR3 is TGTGCCTGGCTGGACTACAGCACAGATACGCAGTATTTT.

The genes are TRBV2 and TRBJ2-7; perhaps TRBD1 as D (6 bases). This CDR3 has 17 amino acids. Trimming cost V 6 bases and J 4 bases, with 25 bases left between them. From germline, CDR1 is SNHLY and CDR2 FYNNEI. CDR3 protein: CASRQGLGYIFGYEQYF. CDR3 DNA sequence: TGTGCCAGCAGGCAGGGGCTCGGGTACATTTTTGGATACGAGCAGTACTTC.

J is TRBJ1-1 and V is TRBV7-9; D is perhaps TRBD1 (6 bases). The CDR3 consists of 15 residues. Deletions cut 0 bases from V and 4 bases from J, with 12 bases between. The germline V gene has CDR1 SEHNR and CDR2 FQNEAQ (reference sequence). CDR3 sequence: CASSLAGGQVTEAFF. For the CDR3, the DNA is TGTGCCAGCAGCTTAGCGGGGGGGCAAGTCACTGAAGCTTTCTTT. Based on the CDR3 plus reference TRBV7-9 and TRBJ1-1, the full variable domain is DTGVSQNPRHKITKRGQNVTFRCDPISEHNRLYWYRQTLGQGPEFLTYFQNEAQLEKSRLLSDRFSAERPKGSFSTLEIQRTEQGDSAMYLCASSLAGGQVTEAFFGQGTRLTVV.

In this sample, this clone turned up a few times. The rearrangement joins TRBV28 to TRBJ1-5, with 10 bases that match TRBD1. The CDR3 spans 16 residues. V shed 5 bases, J shed 1 base, and the junction held 5 bases outside the gene matches. Germline V gene lookup returns CDR1 MDHEN and CDR2 SYDVKM. In DNA, the CDR3 is TGTGCCAGCAGTGCTCGGACAGGGGGAAGCAATCAGCCCCAGCATTTT. Translation: CASSARTGGSNQPQHF.

CDR3 nucleotide sequence: TGTGCCAGCAGCGTCGACGGGGGGGTAACCGGGGAGCTGTTTTTT. Protein: CASSVDGGVTGELFF. V and J are TRBV9 and TRBJ2-2, with TRBD2 matching 8 bases. The CDR3 totals 15 residues. Losses at the gene ends were 2 bases for V and 5 bases for J; bases not matched to a gene: 5. The germline V gene encodes CDR1 SGDLS and CDR2 YYNGEE.

The chain couples TRBV28 to TRBJ2-3; 11 bases align to TRBD1. From germline, CDR1 is MDHEN and CDR2 SYDVKM. Germline trimming cut 6 bases from V and 5 bases from J; bases unmatched to any gene: 4. CDR3 length: 14 residues. The CDR3 reads CASRGTGGLDTQYF. CDR3 bases: TGTGCCAGCAGGGGGACAGGGGGTTTAGATACGCAGTATTTT.

V gene TRBV30 combines with J gene TRBJ1-4; 7 positions match TRBD1. Germline values: CDR1 GTSNPN, CDR2 SVGIG (reference sequence). The trim removed 1 base at V and 7 bases at J, leaving 9 bases unmatched. The length of the CDR3 is 15 residues. This CDR3 reads CAWSGADRVREKLFF. The CDR3 DNA sequence: TGTGCCTGGAGTGGGGCCGACAGGGTTCGTGAAAAACTGTTTTTT.

V usage is TRBV19 and J usage is TRBJ2-7, with D uncertain. The CDR3 spans 14 residues. CDR1 is LNHDA, CDR2 SQIVND, per germline (reference sequence). The V end lost 1 base, the J end lost 3 bases, and 10 bases lay between the germline ends. The CDR3 DNA reads TGTGCCAGTAGTATAGTACAAGTGCACTACGAGCAGTACTTC. It is translated as CASSIVQVHYEQYF.

In the case of this clone: Germline and junction disagree at one end, which may indicate a read error. The V gene is TRBV19, the J gene TRBJ1-2; maybe TRBD1 (6 bases). This CDR3 has 12 amino acids. CDR1 and CDR2 (germline): LNHDA, SQIVND (reference sequence). CDR3 DNA: TGTGCCAGTAGTATATCGGACAGAGGCTGCACCTTC. As protein: CASSISDRGCTF. Full variable domain (missing parts from reference TRBV19 and TRBJ1-2): DGGITQSPKYLFRKEGQNVTLSCEQNLNHDAMYWYRQDPGQGLRLIYYSQIVNDFQKGDIAEGYSVSREKKESFPLTVTSAQKNPTAFYLCASSISDRGCTFGSGTRLTVV.